This T cell receptor (beta chain) was found in a study of T cell repertoires in cytomegalovirus infection. Overall study: Public TCR beta signatures indicated both CMV infection and matching HLA type.

Germline V gives CDR1 DFQATT, CDR2 SNEGSKA (reference sequence). The CDR3 loop spans 13 amino acids. V dropped 3 bases and J dropped 4 bases, with 10 bases sitting between them. TCRdb reprocessed the reads via MiXCR and lists one record per CDR3 protein. This sample has around 630,000 distinct CDR3 sequences; about 24% occur once, and the top ten carry less than 10%. Remarks on this clonotype: Its antigen remains unidentified.

The study, taken as a whole, reports: What dominated the ex vivo response were HLA-C-restricted CMV-specific TCR beta clonotypes. Totalled public TCR beta family frequency picked out people who carried CMV plus the relevant HLA.

The sample was CD8+ T cells from PBMCs. The clonotype comes from a human donor in good health (CMV status not recorded). Some clones in this sample may be carry-over from other donors' samples. The chain joins TRBV20-1 to TRBJ1-3; no reliable D call. The DNA of the CDR3 is TGCAGTGCTAGGCCCCGACCGGGAAACACCATATATTTT. Translation gives CSARPRPGNTIYF.